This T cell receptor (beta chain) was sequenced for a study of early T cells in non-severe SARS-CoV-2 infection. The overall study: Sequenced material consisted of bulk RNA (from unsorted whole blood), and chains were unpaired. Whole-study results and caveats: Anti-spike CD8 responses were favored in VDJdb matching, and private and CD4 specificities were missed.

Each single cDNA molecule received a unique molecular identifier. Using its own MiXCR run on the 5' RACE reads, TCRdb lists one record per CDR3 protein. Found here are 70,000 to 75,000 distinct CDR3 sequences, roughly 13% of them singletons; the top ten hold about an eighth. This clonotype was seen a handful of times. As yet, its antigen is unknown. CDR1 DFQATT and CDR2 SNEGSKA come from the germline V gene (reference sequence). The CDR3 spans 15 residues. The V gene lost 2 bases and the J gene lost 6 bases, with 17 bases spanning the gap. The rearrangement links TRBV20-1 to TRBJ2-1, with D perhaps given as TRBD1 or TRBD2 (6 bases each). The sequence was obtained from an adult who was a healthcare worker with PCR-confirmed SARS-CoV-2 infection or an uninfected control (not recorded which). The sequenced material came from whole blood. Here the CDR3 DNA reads TGCAGTGCTAGACGGGGGCCAGGGTGGTCCAATGAGCAGTTCTTC. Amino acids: CSARRGPGWSNEQFF.